Following are 29 T cell receptor beta chains from one sample sequenced in a study of shared clonotypes between healthy human individuals. Sequenced by immunoSEQ multiplex PCR; TCRdb stores in-frame clones only, minus some. The sample lists some 2.1 million clones; roughly 96% were seen once. The sequenced material came from naive CD4+ T cells sorted from blood. Subset given: CD45RA+ positively selected. The receptors derive from a man younger than 35 in good health.

This chain connects TRBV6-5 to TRBJ1-1; maybe TRBD1 (5 bases). CDR3 length equals 12 residues. Trimming pared 10 bases from V and 4 bases from J, leaving 13 bases between. Per germline, CDR1 MNHEY and CDR2 SVGAGI. CDR3 nucleotides: TGTGCCACCTGGGCAGGGACCACTGAAGCTTTCTTT. Protein: CATWAGTTEAFF.

V and J are TRBV2 and TRBJ2-1, with a weak D call TRBD2 (5 bases). Germline assignment: CDR1 SNHLY and CDR2 FYNNEI. This CDR3 contains 13 residues. Trimming took off 10 bases at V and 0 bases at J, with 10 bases between the two ends. The CDR3 loop reads CAIKEGSYNEQFF. The CDR3, as DNA: TGTGCCATCAAAGAGGGCTCCTACAATGAGCAGTTCTTC.

This sequence joins TRBV10-3 and TRBJ2-7; D uncertain. Trimming stripped 5 bases from V and 5 bases from J, with 16 bases between. The germline CDR1 and CDR2 sequences are ENHRY and SYGVKD. The CDR3 contains 14 residues. The DNA of the CDR3 is TGTGCCATCAGTCCACAGACGTTTCGGGACGAGCAGTACTTC. This gives the protein CAISPQTFRDEQYF.

The chain carries TRBV5-1 and TRBJ2-1, with D tentatively TRBD1 (6 bases). The germline CDR1 and CDR2 sequences are SGHRS and YFSETQ. Between the trimmed V and J ends, which lost 2 bases and 7 bases, there was a span of 25 bases. CDR3 size: 18 residues. The CDR3 protein is CASSLMYREEGGRNEQFF. The CDR3, as DNA: TGCGCCAGCAGCTTAATGTACAGGGAAGAAGGCGGAAGGAATGAGCAGTTCTTC.

The rearrangement joins TRBV6-5 to TRBJ2-5; TRBD1 matches 12 bases. CDR1 and CDR2 from the germline V gene are MNHEY and SVGAGI. Germline trimming cut 0 bases from V and 5 bases from J; bases unmatched to any gene: 4. The CDR3 is 16 amino acids. In DNA form, the CDR3 reads TGTGCCAGCAGTTACTCCGGGACAGGGGGCTCGGAGACCCAGTACTTC. It yields the protein CASSYSGTGGSETQYF.

This sequence joins TRBV11-2 and TRBJ1-1, with 7 bases aligning to TRBD1. Trimming removed 5 bases from V and 8 bases from J; junction bases left unmatched: 17. Germline V gene sequence: CDR1 SGHAT, CDR2 FQNNGV. The CDR3 runs to 16 residues. The CDR3 region has the DNA TGTGCCAGCAGCCCAGGCGAGGGGGCTGTCTTTTTGGAAGCTTTCTTT. It yields the protein CASSPGEGAVFLEAFF.

The CDR3 DNA follows: TGTGCCATCGGGGGATCCGCCGGGACAGCCTACGAGCAGTACTTC. Translated, it gives CAIGGSAGTAYEQYF. The rearrangement uses TRBV10-3 and TRBJ2-7, with TRBD1 matching 7 bases. This CDR3 has 15 residues. The germline CDR1 and CDR2 sequences are ENHRY and SYGVKD. V trimming: 8 bases; J trimming: 2 bases; junction bases outside the gene matches: 12.

This clone is a singleton in its sample. This sample also contains other DNA sequences that code for the same CDR3. V is TRBV20-1 and J is TRBJ2-7, with a weak D call TRBD1 (6 bases). Germline V lookup: CDR1 DFQATT, CDR2 SNEGSKA (reference sequence). V gave up 6 bases and J gave up 4 bases, with 10 bases separating them. The length of the CDR3 is 11 residues. The CDR3 sequence: CSAEQGYEQYF. CDR3 sequence (DNA): TGCAGTGCGGAACAGGGTTACGAGCAGTACTTC.

The J gene is TRBJ1-6, the V gene TRBV25-1; D gene uncertain. CDR1 is MGHDK, CDR2 SYGVNS, per germline. There are 14 residues in the CDR3. Trimming took off 2 bases at V and 11 bases at J, with 13 bases between the two ends. CDR3 nucleotides: TGTGCCAGCAGTGAAATCGAGTTCTCTGCACCCCTCCACTTT. Translating gives CASSEIEFSAPLHF.

This rearrangement joins TRBV4-1 to TRBJ2-3; 11 bases fit TRBD2. Germline CDR1 and CDR2: MGHRA and YSYEKL. CDR3 length equals 19 residues. V lost 4 bases and J lost 2; bases outside the gene matches: 14. CDR3 sequence reads: CASSPSSGGAGTYTDTQYF. As DNA, the CDR3 is TGCGCCAGCAGCCCTAGTAGCGGGGGGGCCGGGACCTACACAGATACGCAGTATTTT.

The gene calls are TRBV5-5 and TRBJ1-2, with 9 bases that match TRBD1. This CDR3 region has 16 residues. The trim removed 4 bases at V and 5 bases at J, leaving 12 bases unmatched. Germline V lookup: CDR1 SGHKS, CDR2 YYEKEE (reference sequence). The CDR3: CASSPTGTGTGYGYTF. CDR3 in DNA: TGTGCCAGCAGCCCCACCGGGACAGGGACTGGGTATGGCTACACCTTC.

V usage is TRBV5-1 and J usage is TRBJ2-1; 10 bases fit TRBD2. CDR3 size: 15 residues. V lost 4 bases and J lost 4; bases outside the gene matches: 5. CDR1 is SGHRS, CDR2 YFSETQ, per germline. CDR3 nucleotides: TGCGCCAGCAGCCACGGGACTAGCGAGTACAATGAGCAGTTCTTC. It encodes CASSHGTSEYNEQFF.

The CDR3 region is CASSLGGRAPTSNQPQHF. The CDR3 bases are TGTGCCAGCAGCTTGGGGGGACGCGCCCCTACGAGCAATCAGCCCCAGCATTTT. The J gene is TRBJ1-5, the V gene TRBV5-4, with D possibly TRBD1 on 5 matching bases. Germline lookup yields CDR1 SGHNT and CDR2 YYREEE (reference sequence). Trimming took off 0 bases at V and 1 base at J, with 17 bases between the two ends. CDR3 length: 18 amino acids.

This sequence joins TRBV30 and TRBJ1-6; D is ambiguous. V lost 7 bases and J 0 bases, leaving 16 bases between the germline ends. There are 16 residues in the CDR3. In germline, CDR1 is GTSNPN, CDR2 SVGIG (reference sequence). DNA for the CDR3: TGTGCCTCCACCGGCAGGAAAAGCTCCTATAATTCACCCCTCCACTTT. Its protein product is CASTGRKSSYNSPLHF. The variable domain in full, completed from reference TRBV30 and TRBJ1-6, reads SQTIHQWPATLVQPVGSPLSLECTVEGTSNPNLYWYRQAAGRGLQLLFYSVGIGQISSEVPQNLSASRPQDRQFILSSKKLLLSDSGFYLCASTGRKSSYNSPLHFGNGTRLTVT.

The chain uses TRBV30 and TRBJ1-2, with D possibly TRBD1 on 6 matching bases. Trimming removed 3 bases at V and 6 bases at J, with 14 bases between. The CDR3 contains 13 residues. Germline lookup yields CDR1 GTSNPN and CDR2 SVGIG (reference sequence). For the CDR3, the DNA is TGTGCCTGGAGGGGGGTGGGACAACATGGCTACACCTTC. Translation: CAWRGVGQHGYTF.

The CDR3 reads CASSLFLATGELFF. Written as DNA, the CDR3 is TGTGCCAGCAGCTTGTTTTTAGCCACCGGGGAGCTGTTTTTT. This chain uses TRBV5-6 with TRBJ2-2; D not certain. The V end was cut by 1 base, the J end by 4 bases, with 8 bases between. The CDR3 has 14 amino acids. Germline loops: CDR1 SGHDT, CDR2 YYEEEE.

The chain employs TRBV4-1 and TRBJ1-5, with TRBD1 identical over 10 bases. The CDR3 has 19 residues. Trimming at V came to 5 bases and at J to 7 bases, leaving 20 bases not matched to a gene. Germline V gene lookup returns CDR1 MGHRA and CDR2 YSYEKL. The CDR3 spells CASSAGQGTDLVLGQPQHF. The CDR3 DNA is TGCGCCAGCAGCGCGGGACAGGGGACCGACTTGGTACTTGGGCAGCCCCAGCATTTT.

About this clone itself: Different DNA sequences within this sample yield the same CDR3. V and J are TRBV6-4 and TRBJ2-7, with D possibly being TRBD2 (6 bases). The V gene's germline CDR1 is MRHNA and CDR2 SNTAGT. Trimming took off 3 bases at V and 2 bases at J, with 11 bases between the two ends. This CDR3 contains 14 residues. The CDR3 loop reads CASSESSGPYEQYF. The DNA of the CDR3 is TGTGCCAGCAGTGAGAGTAGCGGTCCCTACGAGCAGTACTTC.

The chain has TRBV2 and TRBJ1-2, with TRBD1 matching over 7 bases. Trimming at V came to 6 bases and at J to 4 bases, leaving 11 bases not matched to a gene. The germline V gene has CDR1 SNHLY and CDR2 FYNNEI. The CDR3 runs 15 residues. CDR3 DNA sequence: TGTGCCAGCAGACCACAGGGGTTCTCGGGCTATGGCTACACCTTC. Its translation: CASRPQGFSGYGYTF.

The chain couples TRBV30 to TRBJ2-3; D is possibly TRBD1 or TRBD2 (6 bases each). Germline assignment: CDR1 GTSNPN and CDR2 SVGIG (reference sequence). The CDR3 is 16 residues long. Trimming removed 3 bases from V and 1 base from J, with 17 bases in between. Written as DNA, the CDR3 is TGTGCCTGGAGGCGAACGGGGGCAGTTGGCACAGATACGCAGTATTTT. Translated: CAWRRTGAVGTDTQYF.

The chain recombines TRBV2 with TRBJ2-7; TRBD2 matches at 11 bases. Trimming cost V 5 bases and J 0 bases; bases outside gene matches: 6. Germline-derived CDR1 and CDR2 are SNHLY and FYNNEI. The CDR3 extends over 16 amino acids. This CDR3 is CASSTPTSGASYEQYF. The CDR3 DNA follows: TGTGCCAGCAGTACCCCGACTAGCGGGGCCTCCTACGAGCAGTACTTC.

In the case of this clone: At the DNA level, this CDR3 is encoded by other sequences in the same sample as well. The chain couples TRBV9 to TRBJ1-1; D call uncertain. Germline lookup yields CDR1 SGDLS and CDR2 YYNGEE. This CDR3 has 13 residues. The V end lost 4 bases, the J end lost 2 bases, and 9 bases lay between the germline ends. The chain's CDR3 is CASSRTPNTEAFF. The CDR3 bases are TGTGCCAGCAGCCGGACCCCTAACACTGAAGCTTTCTTT.

In the case of this clone: The germline gene is not matched at one end of the junction; a read error may be the cause. V usage is TRBV15 and J usage is TRBJ1-2; no reliable D call. CDR1 and CDR2 (germline): LNHNV, YYDKDF (reference sequence). The CDR3 is made up of 13 amino acids. The CDR3, as DNA: TGTGCCACCAGCGGAGACTCCCCGGGGGGCTACACCTTC. As protein: CATSGDSPGGYTF.

This clone appeared a single time. This chain connects TRBV4-3 to TRBJ2-7; TRBD1 is a possible D gene (5 bases). The germline V and J ends were trimmed by 0 bases and 0 bases, with 12 bases remaining between them. The CDR3 length is 16 residues. CDR1 and CDR2 (germline): LGHNA, YSLEER. CDR3 coding DNA: TGCGCCAGCAGCCAAGACGGCAGGGTCCCCTCCTACGAGCAGTACTTC. The encoded protein is CASSQDGRVPSYEQYF.

This chain connects TRBV9 to TRBJ1-1; possibly TRBD1 for D (6 bases). CDR1 is SGDLS, CDR2 YYNGEE, per germline. The V gene lost 0 bases and the J gene lost 0 bases, with 9 bases spanning the gap. CDR3 length equals 15 residues. The CDR3 DNA sequence: TGTGCCAGCAGCGTAGGGGGACACATGAACACTGAAGCTTTCTTT. It codes for CASSVGGHMNTEAFF.

This clone was seen a single time. The chain joins TRBV5-1 to TRBJ2-1; the D is unclear. There are 14 residues in the CDR3. The germline CDR1 and CDR2 sequences are SGHRS and YFSETQ. Deletions cut 4 bases from V and 4 bases from J, with 12 bases between. The DNA for the CDR3 is TGCGCCAGCAGCACCGCTCAGCTGTACAATGAGCAGTTCTTC. This sequence encodes CASSTAQLYNEQFF.

This rearrangement joins TRBV7-3 to TRBJ1-2; 11 bases match TRBD1. V was pared by 5 bases and J by 10 bases, with 15 bases of the junction left unmatched. CDR3 length: 16 residues. Looked up from germline, CDR1 is SGHTA and CDR2 is FQGTGA. The CDR3, as DNA: TGTGCCAGCAGCACCCCGGGACAGGGGGACCCCGGGGACTACACCTTC. Its protein product is CASSTPGQGDPGDYTF. The whole variable domain, remainder taken from reference TRBV7-3 and TRBJ1-2, is GAGVSQTPSNKVTEKGKYVELRCDPISGHTALYWYRQSLGQGPEFLIYFQGTGAADDSGLPNDRFFAVRPEGSVSTLKIQRTERGDSAVYLCASSTPGQGDPGDYTFGSGTRLTVV.

The chain employs TRBV2 and TRBJ2-5, with D possibly being TRBD1 or TRBD2 (6 bases each). Trimming left V 5 bases short and J 5 bases short, with 9 bases between. The CDR3 is 12 amino acids. Germline CDR1 is SNHLY and CDR2 is FYNNEI. The CDR3 DNA follows: TGTGCCAGCAGTTCGGGGGCCGAGACCCAGTACTTC. This gives the protein CASSSGAETQYF.

With regard to this clone: Other nucleotide sequences from this sample produce the same CDR3. V gene TRBV5-1 combines with J gene TRBJ2-1; 12 bases are shared with TRBD2. The V gene's germline CDR1 is SGHRS and CDR2 YFSETQ. The CDR3 is 16 residues long. V trimming: 0 bases; J trimming: 6 bases; junction bases outside the gene matches: 4. The CDR3 coding sequence is TGCGCCAGCAGCTTGGGTCTAGCGGGGGGGCGCAATGAGCAGTTCTTC. Translation: CASSLGLAGGRNEQFF.